The rows below give T cell receptor beta chains drawn from one sample of a study of regulatory T cells in long-lasting Graves disease. Via MiXCR, TCRdb re-called the multiplex PCR reads, giving one row per CDR3 protein. The sample lists some 560,000 distinct CDR3 sequences; about 15% were seen once. The same sample was also studied in work on T cells in Graves' hyperthyroidism and ophthalmopathy.

The source material was peripheral blood mononuclear cells (PBMCs), sampled at new diagnosis, from a patient treated with antithyroid drugs. These receptors all stem from a woman aged 35-65 years with Graves disease. Each CDR3 is given with its conserved first and last residue. D genes are given only for firm matches. For some rows the clone size is stated as once, few or many, or as a class when expanded; others skip it.

V gene,D gene,J gene,clone size,CDR3 protein,CDR3 DNA
TRBV4-1,.,TRBJ2-5,.,CASSQVVGETQYF,TGCGCCAGCAGCCAAGTAGTGGGGGAGACCCAGTACTTC
TRBV27,.,TRBJ1-5,many,CASSPGRVQPQHF,TGTGCCAGCAGTCCCGGGAGGGTTCAGCCCCAGCATTTT
TRBV20-1,.,TRBJ1-5,few,CSARDIYRDSNQPQHF,TGCAGTGCTAGAGATATTTACAGGGATAGCAATCAGCCCCAGCATTTT
TRBV10-2,.,TRBJ2-1,.,CASSESGPNEQFF,TGCGCCAGCAGTGAGTCGGGGCCAAATGAGCAGTTCTTC
TRBV20-1,.,TRBJ1-1,.,CSARASELNTEAFF,TGCAGTGCTAGAGCATCTGAGCTGAACACTGAAGCTTTCTTT
TRBV5-5,.,TRBJ2-1,few,CASSIHPDRGEQFF,TGTGCCAGCAGCATCCACCCGGACCGCGGTGAGCAGTTCTTC
TRBV27,TRBD1,TRBJ1-2,many,CASSLTGGAGYGYTF,TGTGCCAGCAGTTTGACAGGGGGCGCGGGCTATGGCTACACCTTC
TRBV5-5,.,TRBJ2-7,many,CASSQDGMSYEQYF,TGTGCCAGCAGCCAGGACGGAATGAGCTACGAGCAGTACTTC
TRBV6-5,.,TRBJ1-5,.,CASSYSLPGNQPQHF,TGTGCCAGCAGTTACTCGTTACCAGGAAATCAGCCCCAGCATTTT
TRBV24-1,.,TRBJ1-6,many,CATKYNSPLHF,TGTGCCACCAAATATAATTCACCCCTCCACTTT
TRBV6-5,.,TRBJ2-7,many,CASSSPRHPEQYF,TGTGCCAGCAGTTCTCCCCGACATCCCGAGCAGTACTTC
TRBV3-1,.,TRBJ2-3,many,CASSPDPGPDTQYF,TGTGCCAGCAGCCCCGACCCCGGACCGGATACGCAGTATTTT
TRBV7-2,.,TRBJ1-1,many,CASSLLGVRVTEAFF,TGTGCCAGCAGCTTACTTGGGGTCAGGGTGACTGAAGCTTTCTTT
TRBV11-3,TRBD2,TRBJ2-3,many,CASSLTSGGLGEDTQYF,TGTGCCAGCAGCTTAACTAGCGGGGGCCTCGGGGAAGATACGCAGTATTTT
TRBV24-1,.,TRBJ1-5,many,CATSEGAWYDQPQHF,TGTGCCACCAGTGAGGGGGCGTGGTACGATCAGCCCCAGCATTTT
TRBV29-1,.,TRBJ1-1,few,CSVGPEGGAFF,TGCAGCGTTGGCCCCGAAGGGGGAGCTTTCTTT
TRBV30,.,TRBJ1-1,many,CAWNFGGHTEAFF,TGTGCCTGGAATTTCGGGGGCCACACTGAAGCTTTCTTT
TRBV11-2,TRBD2,TRBJ2-1,few,CASSSFGGASYNEQFF,TGTGCCAGCAGCTCATTCGGGGGGGCGTCCTACAATGAGCAGTTCTTC
TRBV15,.,TRBJ2-2,many,CATSRVDVGAGELFF,TGTGCCACCAGCAGAGTAGACGTCGGGGCCGGGGAGCTGTTTTTT
TRBV10-3,TRBD2,TRBJ2-7,many,CAISENLGLGEISEQYF,TGTGCCATCAGTGAGAATTTGGGACTAGGGGAAATTAGCGAGCAGTACTTC
TRBV5-1,.,TRBJ1-3,few,CASSLEVRDSGNTIYF,TGCGCCAGCAGCTTGGAGGTACGGGACTCTGGAAACACCATATATTTT
TRBV6-1,.,TRBJ1-5,few,CASSRGVGNQPQHF,TGTGCCAGCAGTCGCGGGGTAGGCAATCAGCCCCAGCATTTT
TRBV4-2,.,TRBJ1-2,few,CASIPTTYYGYTF,TGTGCCAGCATCCCAACGACCTACTATGGCTACACCTTC
TRBV29-1,TRBD1,TRBJ1-1,.,CSVGGTGTLNTEAFF,TGCAGCGTTGGGGGGACAGGGACCCTGAACACTGAAGCTTTCTTT
TRBV5-8,.,TRBJ2-3,few,CASSLGEILSTDTQYF,TGTGCCAGCAGCCTGGGGGAGATACTTAGCACAGATACGCAGTATTTT
TRBV10-3,TRBD1,TRBJ2-3,many,CAISESGQGAADTQYF,TGTGCCATCAGTGAGTCGGGACAGGGGGCGGCAGATACGCAGTATTTT
TRBV18,.,TRBJ1-5,many,CASSKDRYQPQHF,TGTGCCAGCTCTAAAGACCGATATCAGCCCCAGCATTTT
TRBV3-1,.,TRBJ2-1,many,CASSRSGQTTSTRNEQFF,TGTGCCAGCAGCCGCTCGGGACAAACCACCTCTACGAGGAATGAGCAGTTCTTC
TRBV6-1,.,TRBJ1-5,few,CASLPGDSNQPQHF,TGTGCCAGCCTCCCGGGGGACTCCAATCAGCCCCAGCATTTT
TRBV9,.,TRBJ2-5,many,CASSVGSGLQETQYF,TGTGCCAGCAGCGTAGGTAGCGGACTCCAAGAGACCCAGTACTTC
TRBV2,.,TRBJ1-1,.,CASSESRGQRAFF,TGTGCCAGCAGTGAGTCTAGGGGCCAGCGAGCTTTCTTT
TRBV2,TRBD2,TRBJ2-1,few,CASSDSGWGLAGKSSYNEQFF,TGTGCCAGCAGTGATTCGGGTTGGGGACTAGCGGGGAAGAGCTCCTACAATGAGCAGTTCTTC
TRBV27,.,TRBJ1-4,many,CASSSRPGESEKLFF,TGTGCCAGCAGTTCAAGGCCGGGGGAAAGTGAAAAACTGTTTTTT
TRBV4-1,.,TRBJ2-5,many,CASSPTGLGETQYF,TGCGCCAGCAGCCCGACAGGCCTGGGGGAGACCCAGTACTTC
TRBV2,TRBD1,TRBJ2-5,many,CASSSDRGQETQYF,TGTGCCAGCAGTTCTGACAGGGGCCAAGAGACCCAGTACTTC
TRBV20-1,.,TRBJ1-3,few,CSARDAEFSGNTIYF,TGCAGTGCTAGAGATGCAGAGTTCTCTGGAAACACCATATATTTT
TRBV20-1,.,TRBJ1-2,.,CSARGQVSNYGYTF,TGCAGTGCTAGAGGGCAGGTCTCTAACTATGGCTACACCTTC
TRBV6-1,TRBD1,TRBJ2-1,.,CATREGTGDYNEQFF,TGTGCCACCCGCGAGGGAACAGGGGACTACAATGAGCAGTTCTTC
TRBV28,.,TRBJ1-5,.,CASRPRTDYSNQPQHF,TGTGCCAGCAGACCCAGGACGGATTATAGCAATCAGCCCCAGCATTTT
TRBV19,.,TRBJ1-2,.,CASSNRVGANYGYTF,TGTGCCAGTAGTAACAGGGTCGGGGCTAACTATGGCTACACCTTC
TRBV24-1,.,TRBJ1-1,.,CATSDLSGTEAFF,TGTGCCACCAGTGATTTGTCAGGCACTGAAGCTTTCTTT
TRBV12-3/TRBV12-4,.,TRBJ1-2,many,CASSLGHFAGYTF,TGTGCCAGCAGTTTAGGCCACTTCGCCGGCTACACCTTC
TRBV10-3,TRBD2,TRBJ2-3,many,CAISWTSEGAGYF,TGTGCCATCAGTTGGACTAGCGAGGGGGCTGGGTATTTT
TRBV7-3,.,TRBJ2-5,.,CASSFGNPGETQYF,TGTGCCAGCAGCTTCGGCAACCCTGGAGAGACCCAGTACTTC
TRBV19,TRBD1,TRBJ1-5,.,CASSPGTGGFVSNQPQHF,TGTGCCAGTAGTCCCGGGACAGGGGGCTTCGTGAGCAATCAGCCCCAGCATTTT
TRBV6-9,TRBD1,TRBJ1-2,many,CASSYQQGGNYGYTF,TGTGCCAGCAGTTACCAACAGGGGGGTAACTATGGCTACACCTTC
TRBV6-1,.,TRBJ1-2,many,CASREVPGYTF,TGTGCCAGCAGGGAAGTGCCTGGCTACACCTTC
TRBV19,.,TRBJ1-5,.,CASSIIYSEHQPQHF,TGTGCCAGTAGTATAATTTACAGCGAACATCAGCCCCAGCATTTT
TRBV20-1,.,TRBJ1-4,many,CSARVQADEKLFF,TGCAGTGCTAGAGTACAGGCCGATGAAAAACTGTTTTTT
TRBV12-3/TRBV12-4,TRBD2,TRBJ2-1,many,CASSPGTRGLDEQFF,TGTGCCAGCAGCCCCGGGACTAGGGGTCTCGATGAGCAGTTCTTC